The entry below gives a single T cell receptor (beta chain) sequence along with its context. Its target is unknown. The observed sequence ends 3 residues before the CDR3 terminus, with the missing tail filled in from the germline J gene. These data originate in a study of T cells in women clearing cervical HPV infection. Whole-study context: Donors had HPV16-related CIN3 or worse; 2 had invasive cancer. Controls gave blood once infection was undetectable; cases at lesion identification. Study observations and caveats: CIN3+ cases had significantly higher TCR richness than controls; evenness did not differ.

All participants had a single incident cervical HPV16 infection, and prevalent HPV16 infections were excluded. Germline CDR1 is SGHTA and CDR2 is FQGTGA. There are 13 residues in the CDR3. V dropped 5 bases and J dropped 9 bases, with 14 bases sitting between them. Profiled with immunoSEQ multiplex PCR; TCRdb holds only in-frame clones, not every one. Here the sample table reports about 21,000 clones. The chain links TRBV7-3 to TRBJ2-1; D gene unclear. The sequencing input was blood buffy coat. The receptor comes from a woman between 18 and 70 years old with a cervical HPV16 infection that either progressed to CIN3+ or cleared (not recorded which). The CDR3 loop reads CASSGPVKGEQFF. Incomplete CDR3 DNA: TGTGCCAGCAGCGGGCCGGTCAAGGGTGAG. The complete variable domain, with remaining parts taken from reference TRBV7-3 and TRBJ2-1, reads GAGVSQTPSNKVTEKGKYVELRCDPISGHTALYWYRQSLGQGPEFLIYFQGTGAADDSGLPNDRFFAVRPEGSVSTLKIQRTERGDSAVYLCASSGPVKGEQFFGPGTRLTVL.